One sample yielded the 23 T cell receptor beta chains listed below, sequenced in a study of molecular identifiers for immune sequencing clone quantification. TCRdb fed the PCR reads into MiXCR, producing one record per CDR3 protein. Of some 580,000 distinct CDR3 sequences listed, 25% are singletons. The source material was naive CD8+ T cells from blood, with Jurkat cell RNA spiked in. Subset given: FACS-sorted CD8+CD4-CCR7+CD45RA+ naive T cells. These TCRs come from a human donor in good health. Some libraries in this study had Jurkat cell RNA spiked in.

This rearrangement joins TRBV4-1 to TRBJ1-4; 9 bases fit TRBD1. V was pared by 3 bases and J by 14 bases, with 10 bases of the junction left unmatched. The CDR3 contains 14 residues. Germline-derived CDR1 and CDR2 are MGHRA and YSYEKL. As DNA, the CDR3 is TGCGCCAGCAGCCATCGGGACAGGGCTGAAGGGCTGTTTTTT. Translating gives CASSHRDRAEGLFF.

Concerning this clonotype itself: A single base separates this from a much larger clone, so it may be a read error. J is TRBJ2-6 and V is TRBV6-2 or TRBV6-3, with unresolved D. The germline CDR1 and CDR2 sequences are MNHEY and SVGEGT. The CDR3 is 15 amino acids. V was cut by 6 bases and J by 6 bases, with 15 bases left in between. Here the CDR3 reads CASSWKDAAANVLTF. The CDR3 region has the DNA TGTGCCAGCAGCTGGAAGGACGCTGCGGCCAACGTCCTGACTTTC.

This clonotype was seen a handful of times. The V call is TRBV7-6, the J call TRBJ2-2, with 15 bases identical to TRBD2. After removal of 4 bases from V and 2 bases from J, the junction contained 8 bases not matched to a gene. The CDR3 spans 19 residues. CDR1 is SGHVS and CDR2 is FNYEAQ in the germline V gene. The CDR3 region is CASSSPGLAGGINTGELFF. For the CDR3, the DNA is TGTGCCAGCAGCTCCCCTGGACTAGCGGGGGGGATAAACACCGGGGAGCTGTTTTTT.

The rearrangement uses TRBV13 and TRBJ1-1; TRBD1 agrees at 7 bases. This CDR3 has 15 residues. In germline, CDR1 is PRHDT, CDR2 FYEKMQ (reference sequence). The trim removed 5 bases at V and 4 bases at J, leaving 10 bases unmatched. CDR3 amino acids: CASSETTGTGTEAFF. CDR3 nucleotides: TGTGCCAGCAGCGAAACGACAGGGACTGGCACTGAAGCTTTCTTT.

This clonotype was detected a few times. The rearrangement joins TRBV6-2 or TRBV6-3 to TRBJ2-5, with 7 bases aligning to TRBD1. V lost 6 bases and J lost 1; bases outside the gene matches: 8. The CDR3 runs 15 residues. Germline V lookup: CDR1 MNHEY, CDR2 SVGEGT. This CDR3 reads CASSTGTVIQETQYF. CDR3 sequence (DNA): TGTGCCAGCAGCACGGGGACAGTGATCCAAGAGACCCAGTACTTC.

This chain connects TRBV27 to TRBJ1-1; unclear D gene. V lost 11 bases and J 4 bases, leaving 14 bases between the germline ends. The CDR3 extends over 12 amino acids. In germline, CDR1 is MNHEY, CDR2 SMNVEV (reference sequence). CDR3 amino acids: CARKEGATEAFF. CDR3 DNA: TGTGCCCGCAAGGAGGGCGCCACTGAAGCTTTCTTT.

The V gene is TRBV9, the J gene TRBJ1-1, with D unclear. Trimming cost V 0 bases and J 1 base, with 7 bases left between them. CDR1 is SGDLS and CDR2 is YYNGEE in the germline V gene. This CDR3 has 14 amino acids. CDR3 loop: CASSVGIPNTEAFF. The CDR3 DNA is TGTGCCAGCAGCGTAGGGATCCCGAACACTGAAGCTTTCTTT.

The sample holds a few counts of this clonotype. The chain combines TRBV4-3 with TRBJ2-1; 13 bases agree with TRBD2. The CDR3 sequence is 17 residues long. Germline CDR1 LGHNA, CDR2 YSLEER. The trim removed 0 bases at V and 4 bases at J, leaving 3 bases unmatched. CDR3 protein: CASSQDRTSGRYNEQFF. The CDR3 DNA reads TGCGCCAGCAGCCAAGATCGGACTAGCGGGAGATACAATGAGCAGTTCTTC.

The rearrangement joins TRBV12-3 or TRBV12-4 to TRBJ2-5; D is undetermined. CDR3 length equals 14 residues. Trimming stripped 2 bases from V and 5 bases from J, with 12 bases between. This chain's CDR3 is CASSLPGSEETQYF. CDR3 nucleotides: TGTGCCAGCAGTTTACCCGGGTCGGAGGAGACCCAGTACTTC.

For this clonotype: A single base separates this from a much larger clone, so it may be a read error. This rearrangement joins TRBV29-1 to TRBJ2-7, with TRBD1 as a possible D gene (6 bases). This CDR3 has 12 amino acids. Germline assignment: CDR1 SQVTM and CDR2 ANQGSEA. The CDR3 region is CSATDSEYERYF. The DNA for the CDR3 is TGCAGCGCCACGGACAGTGAGTACGAGCGGTACTTC.

As to this clonotype: Given a much more abundant clone one base away, this may be a read error. The rearrangement joins TRBV20-1 to TRBJ1-2; D is unresolved. V dropped 3 bases and J dropped 0 bases, with 14 bases sitting between them. From germline, CDR1 is DFQATT and CDR2 SNEGSKA (reference sequence). The CDR3 is made up of 15 amino acids. The CDR3 loop is CSASTHRTTNYGYTF. The CDR3 nucleotides read TGCAGTGCTAGTACCCACCGGACCACTAACTATGGCTACACCTTC.

Notes on this clonotype: This may come from a read error, since a much larger clone is one base off. This rearrangement joins TRBV29-1 to TRBJ2-2; D may be TRBD2 (5 bases). This CDR3 comprises 14 residues. From germline, CDR1 is SQVTM and CDR2 ANQGSEA. This CDR3 is CSVDDNSATGELSF. The DNA for the CDR3 is TGCAGCGTTGACGATAACAGTGCCACCGGGGAGCTGTCTTTT.

This chain uses TRBV2 with TRBJ2-5; D is undetermined. CDR3 length: 12 residues. Trimming pared 7 bases from V and 4 bases from J, leaving 10 bases between. CDR1 is SNHLY, CDR2 FYNNEI, per germline. In nucleotides, the CDR3 is TGTGCCAGCACCGGGTTGGGAGAGACCCAGTACTTC. Translating it yields CASTGLGETQYF.

The chain couples TRBV24-1 to TRBJ2-1; D not certain. Trimming removed 2 bases at V and 6 bases at J, with 10 bases between. The germline V gene has CDR1 KGHDR and CDR2 SFDVKD. CDR3 size: 14 residues. CDR3 amino acids: CATSDSYIPNEQFF. CDR3 DNA sequence: TGTGCCACCAGTGATTCATACATCCCCAATGAGCAGTTCTTC.

The chain couples TRBV4-3 to TRBJ2-5; 12 nucleotides line up with TRBD2. The germline V gene has CDR1 LGHNA and CDR2 YSLEER. The CDR3 is made up of 20 amino acids. The junction had 16 bases not matched to a gene; V was cut back by 3 bases and J by 2 bases. The CDR3 loop is CASSQGSRPSGGAVQETQYF. The CDR3 DNA is TGCGCCAGCAGCCAGGGTTCCCGGCCTAGCGGGGGGGCGGTACAAGAGACCCAGTACTTC.

The table lists this clonotype with many counts. The CDR3 coding sequence is TGTGCCAGCAGCCAAGATACAGGGTTATGGACAGATACGCAGTATTTT. Translating gives CASSQDTGLWTDTQYF. V is TRBV14 and J is TRBJ2-3; tentatively, D is TRBD1 (6 bases). Deletions cut 0 bases from V and 3 bases from J, with 13 bases between. There are 16 residues in the CDR3. Germline-derived CDR1 and CDR2 are SGHDN and FVKESK.

This clonotype has more than one count but fewer than ten. The chain has TRBV30 and TRBJ2-2; D not resolved. The V end lost 2 bases, the J end lost 6 bases, and 7 bases lay between the germline ends. The germline gives CDR1 GTSNPN, CDR2 SVGIG (reference sequence). CDR3 length: 12 amino acids. CDR3 nucleotides: TGTGCCTGGAGTTTTTGGCCCGGGGAGCTGTTTTTT. Amino acid sequence: CAWSFWPGELFF.

This clonotype was seen at least ten times. V and J are TRBV11-2 and TRBJ2-2; maybe TRBD2 (7 bases). CDR1 is SGHAT and CDR2 is FQNNGV in the germline V gene. The CDR3 is 16 amino acids. V gave up 0 bases and J gave up 2 bases, with 10 bases separating them. The CDR3 reads CASSLDPGGNTGELFF. The CDR3 DNA follows: TGTGCCAGCAGCTTAGATCCGGGGGGCAACACCGGGGAGCTGTTTTTT.

Of note for this clonotype: A much larger clone is a single base away; this may be a read error. The chain is built from TRBV6-5 and TRBJ1-6; D is unclear. The CDR3 extends over 13 amino acids. V was pared by 4 bases and J by 6 bases, with 7 bases between. The germline V gene encodes CDR1 MNHEY and CDR2 SVGAGI. The CDR3 protein is CASSCSVNSPLHF. In nucleotides, the CDR3 is TGTGCCAGCAGTTGCTCTGTTAATTCACCCCTCCACTTT.

This clonotype was seen repeatedly, ten times or more. The rearrangement links TRBV5-1 to TRBJ2-7; D perhaps matches TRBD2 (5 bases). Deletions cut 3 bases from V and 5 bases from J, with 12 bases between. CDR3 length: 13 residues. Germline V lookup: CDR1 SGHRS, CDR2 YFSETQ. Here the CDR3 DNA reads TGCGCCAGCAGCTCCAGCGCGGAGGACGAGCAGTACTTC. Its protein is CASSSSAEDEQYF.

This clonotype was counted at least ten times. The V call is TRBV6-5, the J call TRBJ2-1; 7 nucleotides agree with TRBD1. Germline trimming cut 6 bases from V and 8 bases from J; bases unmatched to any gene: 7. The CDR3 sequence is 13 residues long. CDR1 is MNHEY, CDR2 SVGAGI, per germline. CDR3: CASRNRGNYEQFF. CDR3 coding DNA: TGTGCCAGCAGGAACAGGGGTAACTATGAGCAGTTCTTC.

This chain joins TRBV9 and TRBJ2-3; D gene unclear. CDR3 length equals 16 residues. Germline CDR1 SGDLS, CDR2 YYNGEE. V dropped 2 bases and J dropped 0 bases, with 13 bases sitting between them. CDR3 sequence: CASSVSRDDSTDTQYF. Written as DNA, the CDR3 is TGTGCCAGCAGCGTCTCTCGCGATGATAGCACAGATACGCAGTATTTT.

V is TRBV3-1 and J is TRBJ2-5, with no clear D. The CDR3 is made up of 12 amino acids. V gave up 0 bases and J gave up 5 bases, with 4 bases separating them. Germline lookup yields CDR1 LGHDT and CDR2 YNNKEL (reference sequence). In DNA form, the CDR3 reads TGTGCCAGCAGCCAAGATATCGAGACCCAGTACTTC. It translates to CASSQDIETQYF.